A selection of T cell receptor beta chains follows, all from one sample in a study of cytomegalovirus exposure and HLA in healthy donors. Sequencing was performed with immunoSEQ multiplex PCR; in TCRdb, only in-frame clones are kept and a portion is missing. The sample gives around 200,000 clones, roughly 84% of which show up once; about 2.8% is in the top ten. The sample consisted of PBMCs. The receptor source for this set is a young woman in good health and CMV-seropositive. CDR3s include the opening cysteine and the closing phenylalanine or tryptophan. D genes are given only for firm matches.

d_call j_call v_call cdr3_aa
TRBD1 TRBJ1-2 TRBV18 CASSPLGQGDYGYTF
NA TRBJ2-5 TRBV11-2 CASSLSWAGSQETQYF
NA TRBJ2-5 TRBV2 CASSVEGNYAETQYF
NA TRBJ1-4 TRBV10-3 CAVGDGGKLFF
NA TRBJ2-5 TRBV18 CASSPRGFETQYF
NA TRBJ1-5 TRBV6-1 CASSPRQEADQPQHF
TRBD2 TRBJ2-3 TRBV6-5 CASRTSGGADTQYF
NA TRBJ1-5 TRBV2 CASRAAGQQGNQPQHF
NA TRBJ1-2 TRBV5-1 CASNQDRAPYGYTF
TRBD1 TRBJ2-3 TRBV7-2 CASSFGQDTDTQYF
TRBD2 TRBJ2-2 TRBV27 CASSRTSGVGTGELFF
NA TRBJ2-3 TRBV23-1 CASSLPGPPLTNPGPSSTDTQYF
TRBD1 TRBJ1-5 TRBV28 CASSPGQKYQPQHF
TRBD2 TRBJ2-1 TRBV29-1 CSVHGRAGDDEQFF
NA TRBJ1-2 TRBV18 CASSPSIRDTNNYGYTF
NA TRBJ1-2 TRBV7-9 CASSSGGSGYTF
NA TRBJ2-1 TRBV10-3 CAIGRGDNNEQFF
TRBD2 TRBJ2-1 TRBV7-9 CASRARRLAGMDEQFF
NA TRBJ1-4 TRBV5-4 CASSSYGREKLFF
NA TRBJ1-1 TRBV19 CACSREGNTEAFF
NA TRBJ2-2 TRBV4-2 CASSHAGPANTGELFF
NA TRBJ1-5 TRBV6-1 CASRDWAQPQHF
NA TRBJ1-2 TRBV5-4 CASRSGVVGGRAGYTF
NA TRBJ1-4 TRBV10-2 CASQRHLSEKLFF
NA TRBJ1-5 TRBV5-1 CASSLGEFGGPQHF
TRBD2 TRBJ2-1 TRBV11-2 CASSLGSGKPYNEQFF
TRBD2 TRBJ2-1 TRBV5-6 CASSFFSGDNEQFF
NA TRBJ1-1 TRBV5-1 CASSVTGRTEAFF
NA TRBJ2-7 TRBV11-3 CASSLQGSYEQYF
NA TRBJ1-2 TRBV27 CASSLSHLNYGYTF
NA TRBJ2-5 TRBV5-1 CASSLDRVSIGTQYF
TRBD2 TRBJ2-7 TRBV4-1 CASRPAGTSGEQTYEQYF